The rows below give T cell receptor beta chains drawn from one sample of a study of blood T cell repertoires in COVID-19. This table comes from immunoSEQ multiplex PCR, and its TCRdb copy is limited to in-frame clones, with some not included. Of 88,000 or so clones detected, almost 85% appear once; the ten largest clones hold about 12%. Sequenced material: peripheral blood. Receptors were obtained from a man of 80 years or more with acute or convalescent COVID-19. CDR3s include the opening cysteine and the closing phenylalanine or tryptophan. The D gene is left open where the match is weak. Some rows mark clone size as missing; the rest say once, few, many or name a class of expanded clone.

d_gene: -; v_gene: TRBV7-8; abundance: -; j_gene: TRBJ1-2; CDR3aa: CASSLDGVYGYTF; CDR3nt: TGTGCCAGCAGCCTAGACGGAGTCTATGGCTACACCTTC
d_gene: TRBD1; v_gene: TRBV2; abundance: -; j_gene: TRBJ2-5; CDR3aa: CASSRTGLGTETQYF; CDR3nt: TGTGCCAGCAGTAGGACAGGGCTCGGGACCGAGACCCAGTACTTC
d_gene: TRBD1; v_gene: TRBV6-4; abundance: -; j_gene: TRBJ1-2; CDR3aa: CASTARGMSGYTF; CDR3nt: TGTGCCAGCACTGCCAGGGGGATGAGCGGCTACACCTTC
d_gene: TRBD1; v_gene: TRBV6-5; abundance: -; j_gene: TRBJ1-4; CDR3aa: CASSRRGDQEKLFF; CDR3nt: TGTGCCAGCAGCCGCAGGGGGGATCAAGAAAAACTGTTTTTT
d_gene: -; v_gene: TRBV4-1; abundance: -; j_gene: TRBJ2-5; CDR3aa: CASSQTPRQGQETQYF; CDR3nt: TGCGCCAGCAGCCAAACTCCCCGGCAGGGCCAAGAGACCCAGTACTTC
d_gene: TRBD1; v_gene: TRBV6-1; abundance: few; j_gene: TRBJ1-3; CDR3aa: CASSVRTGEVGNTIYF; CDR3nt: TGTGCCAGCAGTGTACGCACAGGGGAAGTTGGAAACACCATATATTTT
d_gene: -; v_gene: TRBV5-1; abundance: few; j_gene: TRBJ1-2; CDR3aa: CASSLTTTGGYTF; CDR3nt: TGCGCCAGCAGCTTGACAACAACGGGTGGCTACACCTTC
d_gene: TRBD1; v_gene: TRBV3-1/TRBV3-2; abundance: -; j_gene: TRBJ2-2; CDR3aa: CASSLPGQGTTGELFF; CDR3nt: TGTGCCAGCAGCCTCCCGGGACAGGGGACGACCGGGGAGCTGTTTTTT
d_gene: TRBD1; v_gene: TRBV5-6; abundance: once; j_gene: TRBJ2-7; CDR3aa: CASSLGLRTGGMEQYF; CDR3nt: TGTGCCAGCAGCTTGGGTCTCAGGACAGGGGGCATGGAGCAGTACTTC
d_gene: TRBD1; v_gene: TRBV19; abundance: -; j_gene: TRBJ1-2; CDR3aa: CASSIRTGQANYGYTF; CDR3nt: TGTGCCAGTAGTATACGGACAGGGCAAGCTAACTATGGCTACACCTTC
d_gene: -; v_gene: TRBV19; abundance: -; j_gene: TRBJ1-4; CDR3aa: CASSRRTADNEKLFF; CDR3nt: TGTGCCAGTAGTAGAAGGACAGCTGATAATGAAAAACTGTTTTTT
d_gene: -; v_gene: TRBV7-2; abundance: -; j_gene: TRBJ1-2; CDR3aa: CASSLRATVIYGYTF; CDR3nt: TGTGCCAGCAGCTTAAGGGCGACAGTCATCTATGGCTACACCTTC
d_gene: -; v_gene: TRBV5-1; abundance: -; j_gene: TRBJ1-1; CDR3aa: CASSLGGTGLSTEAFF; CDR3nt: TGCGCCAGCAGCTTGGGTGGCACAGGGCTGAGCACTGAAGCTTTCTTT
d_gene: TRBD2; v_gene: TRBV6-5; abundance: -; j_gene: TRBJ2-1; CDR3aa: CASSYERGGNEQFF; CDR3nt: TGTGCCAGCAGTTACGAGCGGGGGGGCAATGAGCAGTTCTTC
d_gene: -; v_gene: TRBV6-5; abundance: -; j_gene: TRBJ1-1; CDR3aa: CASSYYNEAFF; CDR3nt: TGTGCCAGCAGTTACTATAATGAAGCTTTCTTT
d_gene: -; v_gene: TRBV10-1; abundance: -; j_gene: TRBJ2-3; CDR3aa: CASSDRDTQYF; CDR3nt: TGCGCCAGCAGTGACAGAGATACGCAGTATTTT
d_gene: -; v_gene: TRBV5-1; abundance: -; j_gene: TRBJ1-1; CDR3aa: CASRVCEAFF; CDR3nt: TGCGCCAGCCGGGTGTGCGAAGCTTTCTTT
d_gene: TRBD1; v_gene: TRBV5-1; abundance: -; j_gene: TRBJ1-2; CDR3aa: CASSPSADRPYGYTF; CDR3nt: TGCGCCAGCAGCCCCAGCGCGGACAGGCCCTATGGCTACACCTTC
d_gene: TRBD1; v_gene: TRBV15; abundance: -; j_gene: TRBJ1-2; CDR3aa: CATSRDKTGTGYTF; CDR3nt: TGTGCCACCAGCAGAGATAAGACAGGGACTGGCTACACCTTC
d_gene: TRBD2; v_gene: TRBV11-3; abundance: few; j_gene: TRBJ2-1; CDR3aa: CASSLYPSGGEQFF; CDR3nt: TGTGCCAGCAGCTTATATCCTAGCGGGGGGGAGCAGTTCTTC
d_gene: -; v_gene: TRBV7-9; abundance: few; j_gene: TRBJ1-5; CDR3aa: CASSPGQFGNQPQHF; CDR3nt: TGTGCCAGCAGCCCAGGACAGTTCGGCAATCAGCCCCAGCATTTT
d_gene: TRBD2; v_gene: TRBV10-2; abundance: once; j_gene: TRBJ2-1; CDR3aa: CASITTSGGSSYNEQFF; CDR3nt: TGCGCCAGCATCACGACTAGCGGGGGTAGCTCCTACAATGAGCAGTTCTTC
d_gene: -; v_gene: TRBV14; abundance: -; j_gene: TRBJ2-3; CDR3aa: CASSQDEADTQYF; CDR3nt: TGTGCCAGCAGCCAAGATGAGGCAGATACGCAGTATTTT
d_gene: -; v_gene: TRBV29-1; abundance: -; j_gene: TRBJ2-5; CDR3aa: CSHGHLQETQYF; CDR3nt: TGCAGCCACGGACACCTCCAAGAGACCCAGTACTTC
d_gene: -; v_gene: TRBV15; abundance: -; j_gene: TRBJ1-5; CDR3aa: CATSRDPMSGNSNQPQHF; CDR3nt: TGTGCCACCAGCAGAGATCCCATGTCGGGAAATAGCAATCAGCCCCAGCATTTT
d_gene: TRBD2; v_gene: TRBV11-2; abundance: -; j_gene: TRBJ2-4; CDR3aa: CASSLRLAGGILAKNIQYF; CDR3nt: TGTGCCAGCAGCCTGCGACTAGCGGGGGGGATACTAGCCAAAAACATTCAGTACTTC
d_gene: -; v_gene: TRBV11-2; abundance: -; j_gene: TRBJ1-6; CDR3aa: CASSSDSYSPLHF; CDR3nt: TGTGCCAGCAGCTCCGACAGTTATTCACCCCTCCACTTT
d_gene: TRBD1; v_gene: TRBV5-8; abundance: -; j_gene: TRBJ2-3; CDR3aa: CASSLWWSGQRSTDTQYF; CDR3nt: TGTGCCAGCAGCTTGTGGTGGTCGGGACAGAGAAGCACAGATACGCAGTATTTT
d_gene: TRBD1; v_gene: TRBV6-5; abundance: -; j_gene: TRBJ1-6; CDR3aa: CATWDSSFNSPLHF; CDR3nt: TGTGCCACCTGGGACAGCTCCTTTAATTCACCCCTCCACTTT
d_gene: -; v_gene: TRBV5-8; abundance: -; j_gene: TRBJ2-7; CDR3aa: CASSLGSGTREQYF; CDR3nt: TGTGCCAGCAGCTTGGGGTCCGGGACTCGGGAGCAGTACTTC
d_gene: -; v_gene: TRBV12-3/TRBV12-4; abundance: -; j_gene: TRBJ2-3; CDR3aa: CASSLADTDTQYF; CDR3nt: TGTGCCAGCAGTTTGGCCGACACAGATACGCAGTATTTT
d_gene: TRBD1; v_gene: TRBV11-2; abundance: few; j_gene: TRBJ1-2; CDR3aa: CASSLGQGAVGYTF; CDR3nt: TGTGCCAGCAGCTTGGGACAGGGGGCGGTTGGCTACACCTTC
d_gene: -; v_gene: TRBV2; abundance: few; j_gene: TRBJ2-7; CDR3aa: CASSVGFEQYF; CDR3nt: TGTGCCAGCAGTGTCGGGTTCGAGCAGTACTTC
d_gene: -; v_gene: TRBV5-1; abundance: -; j_gene: TRBJ1-3; CDR3aa: CASSSQGLGNTIYF; CDR3nt: TGCGCCAGCAGCTCACAGGGCCTAGGAAACACCATATATTTT
d_gene: TRBD1; v_gene: TRBV6-6; abundance: few; j_gene: TRBJ1-3; CDR3aa: CASSSQGPGNTIYF; CDR3nt: TGTGCCAGCAGTTCACAGGGGCCTGGAAACACCATATATTTT
d_gene: -; v_gene: TRBV2; abundance: once; j_gene: TRBJ1-6; CDR3aa: CASSLRLSPLHF; CDR3nt: TGTGCCAGCAGTCTACGACTATCACCCCTCCACTTT
d_gene: TRBD1; v_gene: TRBV5-4; abundance: -; j_gene: TRBJ2-1; CDR3aa: CASSLGGTGVDEQFF; CDR3nt: TGTGCCAGCAGCTTGGGAGGGACAGGGGTCGATGAGCAGTTCTTC
d_gene: TRBD2; v_gene: TRBV5-4; abundance: -; j_gene: TRBJ2-1; CDR3aa: CASSLPGLAGTNEQFF; CDR3nt: TGTGCCAGCAGCTTACCGGGACTAGCGGGCACCAATGAGCAGTTCTTC
d_gene: -; v_gene: TRBV2; abundance: -; j_gene: TRBJ2-3; CDR3aa: CASSARDKVSDTQYF; CDR3nt: TGTGCCAGCAGCGCCCGGGACAAGGTCTCAGATACGCAGTATTTT
d_gene: TRBD1; v_gene: TRBV5-5; abundance: -; j_gene: TRBJ2-5; CDR3aa: CASSPGTGASETQYF; CDR3nt: TGTGCCAGCAGCCCAGGGACAGGGGCGTCAGAGACCCAGTACTTC
d_gene: TRBD1; v_gene: TRBV5-6; abundance: -; j_gene: TRBJ1-4; CDR3aa: CASSLTGTDSIGEKLFF; CDR3nt: TGTGCCAGCAGCTTGACTGGGACAGACTCAATCGGTGAAAAACTGTTTTTT
d_gene: TRBD1; v_gene: TRBV4-1; abundance: -; j_gene: TRBJ2-1; CDR3aa: CASSRWDRTNNEQFF; CDR3nt: TGCGCCAGCAGCCGCTGGGACAGGACAAACAATGAGCAGTTCTTC
d_gene: -; v_gene: TRBV4-1; abundance: -; j_gene: TRBJ2-3; CDR3aa: CASSQPGTSTDTQYF; CDR3nt: TGCGCCAGCAGCCAACCCGGGACAAGCACAGATACGCAGTATTTT
d_gene: -; v_gene: TRBV5-6; abundance: -; j_gene: TRBJ2-5; CDR3aa: CASSLELAANQETQYF; CDR3nt: TGTGCCAGCAGCTTGGAATTAGCGGCAAACCAAGAGACCCAGTACTTC
d_gene: TRBD1; v_gene: TRBV19; abundance: -; j_gene: TRBJ1-3; CDR3aa: CASTPQGASGNTIYF; CDR3nt: TGTGCCAGTACCCCACAGGGGGCCTCTGGAAACACCATATATTTT
d_gene: TRBD2; v_gene: TRBV6-5; abundance: -; j_gene: TRBJ2-3; CDR3aa: CASRPLAGGTDTQYF; CDR3nt: TGTGCCAGCAGACCGCTAGCGGGGGGCACAGATACGCAGTATTTT
d_gene: -; v_gene: TRBV5-1; abundance: -; j_gene: TRBJ2-6; CDR3aa: CASSASGANVLTF; CDR3nt: TGCGCCAGCAGCGCGTCTGGGGCCAACGTCCTGACTTTC
d_gene: -; v_gene: TRBV6-1; abundance: -; j_gene: TRBJ1-5; CDR3aa: CASSEVRGKWQPQHF; CDR3nt: TGTGCCAGCAGTGAGGTAAGGGGCAAGTGGCAGCCCCAGCATTTT
d_gene: -; v_gene: TRBV5-1; abundance: -; j_gene: TRBJ1-1; CDR3aa: CASSSGQVNTEAFF; CDR3nt: TGCGCCAGCAGCTCGGGACAAGTGAACACTGAAGCTTTCTTT
d_gene: TRBD2; v_gene: TRBV2; abundance: once; j_gene: TRBJ2-2; CDR3aa: CASSGSGGRTGELFF; CDR3nt: TGTGCCAGCAGTGGCAGCGGGGGGCGCACCGGGGAGCTGTTTTTT
d_gene: -; v_gene: TRBV11-2; abundance: -; j_gene: TRBJ2-5; CDR3aa: CASRQPSVGETQYF; CDR3nt: TGTGCCAGCAGGCAACCTAGCGTGGGGGAGACCCAGTACTTC
d_gene: TRBD1; v_gene: TRBV2; abundance: -; j_gene: TRBJ1-1; CDR3aa: CASSLDREPPEAFF; CDR3nt: TGTGCCAGCAGTTTAGACAGGGAGCCGCCTGAAGCTTTCTTT
d_gene: -; v_gene: TRBV7-3; abundance: -; j_gene: TRBJ1-2; CDR3aa: CASSLIGGEGVYGYTF; CDR3nt: TGTGCCAGCAGCTTAATCGGAGGTGAAGGCGTCTATGGCTACACCTTC
d_gene: -; v_gene: TRBV5-1; abundance: -; j_gene: TRBJ1-6; CDR3aa: CASSFNPGPGGTSPLHF; CDR3nt: TGCGCCAGCAGCTTCAACCCCGGGCCCGGGGGAACTTCACCCCTCCACTTT
d_gene: TRBD1; v_gene: TRBV5-1; abundance: -; j_gene: TRBJ1-1; CDR3aa: CASSPGQVFGTEAFF; CDR3nt: TGCGCCAGCAGCCCAGGACAGGTTTTCGGCACTGAAGCTTTCTTT
d_gene: TRBD1; v_gene: TRBV5-4; abundance: -; j_gene: TRBJ1-1; CDR3aa: CASSAPGQGNTEAFF; CDR3nt: TGTGCCAGCAGCGCCCCGGGACAGGGGAACACTGAAGCTTTCTTT
d_gene: -; v_gene: TRBV6-5; abundance: once; j_gene: TRBJ1-2; CDR3aa: CASSYILGYTF; CDR3nt: TGTGCCAGCAGTTATATACTTGGCTACACCTTC
d_gene: TRBD2; v_gene: TRBV7-9; abundance: -; j_gene: TRBJ2-5; CDR3aa: CASSLGLAGTQETQYF; CDR3nt: TGTGCCAGCAGCTTAGGACTAGCGGGGACCCAAGAGACCCAGTACTTC